The 21 T cell receptor beta chains below were found in one sample sequenced in a study of shared clonotypes between healthy human individuals. The data were produced by immunoSEQ multiplex PCR, yet TCRdb's version contains in-frame clones alone and is incomplete. The table records 2 million to 2.5 million clones, under 95% of them present only once. The material sequenced was naive CD4+ T cells from PBMCs. Subset in this sample: CD45RA+ positively selected. The source of these receptors is a young man in good health. Some clones in this sample may be carry-over from other donors' samples.

The V call is TRBV30, the J call TRBJ1-2; D unclear. The V and J ends lost 0 bases and 4 bases respectively, with 15 bases between them. CDR1 and CDR2 (germline): GTSNPN, SVGIG (reference sequence). This CDR3 contains 15 residues. As DNA, the CDR3 is TGTGCCTGGAGTGTTGGCCCCCGAGAATTCTATGGCTACACCTTC. This sequence encodes CAWSVGPREFYGYTF.

This chain links TRBV5-1 with TRBJ1-2; D remains unclear. The V and J ends lost 2 bases and 0 bases respectively, with 8 bases between them. CDR3 length: 14 residues. Per the germline V gene, CDR1 is SGHRS and CDR2 is YFSETQ. The DNA of the CDR3 is TGCGCCAGCAGCTTCGTCAGTGCTAACTATGGCTACACCTTC. This gives the protein CASSFVSANYGYTF.

In DNA form, the CDR3 reads TGTGCCAGCAGCGTCTCCCATAGCGGGTGGGGAGATACGCAGTATTTT. Its protein is CASSVSHSGWGDTQYF. This rearrangement joins TRBV7-9 to TRBJ2-3; TRBD2 aligns across 7 bases. Germline CDR1 SEHNR, CDR2 FQNEAQ (reference sequence). The CDR3 loop spans 16 amino acids. J gave up 5 bases and V 5 bases, and 13 bases lay outside the gene matches.

This rearrangement joins TRBV30 to TRBJ2-5, with a weak D call TRBD1 (7 bases). The CDR3 consists of 16 residues. Trimming shortened V by 4 bases and J by 4 bases, and 22 bases separated the two germline ends. Germline values: CDR1 GTSNPN, CDR2 SVGIG (reference sequence). CDR3 nucleotide sequence: TGTGCCTGGAATTCGGGCGCAGGGGGGTGGGGAGAGACCCAGTACTTC. It encodes CAWNSGAGGWGETQYF.

V gene TRBV4-3 combines with J gene TRBJ2-3; 12 bases fit TRBD2. The ends lost 3 bases at V and 0 bases at J; junction bases unmatched: 4. Germline V gene sequence: CDR1 LGHNA, CDR2 YSLEER. CDR3 length: 17 residues. CDR3 sequence (DNA): TGCGCCAGCAGCCATCTCGGGACTAGCGGGAGCACAGATACGCAGTATTTT. Translating it yields CASSHLGTSGSTDTQYF.

The genes are TRBV6-1 and TRBJ1-1; D is undetermined. The germline V gene encodes CDR1 MNHNS and CDR2 SASEGT. Trimming stripped 2 bases from V and 7 bases from J, with 11 bases between. This CDR3 is built from 13 residues. The CDR3 protein is CASSERSANEAFF. The CDR3, as DNA: TGTGCCAGCAGTGAAAGGTCCGCCAATGAAGCTTTCTTT.

The V call is TRBV6-5, the J call TRBJ2-7; D is possibly TRBD1 or TRBD2 (5 bases each). The germline V gene encodes CDR1 MNHEY and CDR2 SVGAGI. The CDR3 is made up of 13 amino acids. Trimming pared 2 bases from V and 6 bases from J, leaving 11 bases between. The CDR3: CASSYSVGTEQYF. The CDR3 bases are TGTGCCAGCAGTTACAGTGTGGGGACCGAGCAGTACTTC.

The gene calls are TRBV7-3 and TRBJ1-1; D gene uncertain. The CDR3 is 13 residues long. Looked up from germline, CDR1 is SGHTA and CDR2 is FQGTGA. The ends were cut back, 2 bases at V and 3 bases at J, with 7 bases in the middle. The CDR3 sequence is CASSLSGYTEAFF. CDR3 nucleotide sequence: TGTGCCAGCAGCTTATCTGGCTACACTGAAGCTTTCTTT. Full variable domain (remainder filled in from reference TRBV7-3 and TRBJ1-1): GAGVSQTPSNKVTEKGKYVELRCDPISGHTALYWYRQSLGQGPEFLIYFQGTGAADDSGLPNDRFFAVRPEGSVSTLKIQRTERGDSAVYLCASSLSGYTEAFFGQGTRLTVV.

The chain links TRBV28 to TRBJ2-1; D perhaps matches TRBD1 (6 bases). Trimming removed 2 bases at V and 6 bases at J, with 14 bases between. The CDR3 is made up of 15 amino acids. The germline CDR1 and CDR2 sequences are MDHEN and SYDVKM. The DNA of the CDR3 is TGTGCCAGCAGTTTAGGCCAGGGGTGGGCCAATGAGCAGTTCTTC. Translated, it gives CASSLGQGWANEQFF.

The rearrangement joins TRBV19 to TRBJ1-5, with D possibly matching TRBD1 (5 bases). Trimming pared 7 bases from V and 2 bases from J, leaving 12 bases between. The CDR3 has 14 amino acids. The germline CDR1 and CDR2 sequences are LNHDA and SQIVND (reference sequence). CDR3 region: CASTGTHGNQPQHF. Here the CDR3 DNA reads TGTGCCAGTACCGGGACCCATGGCAATCAGCCCCAGCATTTT.

The V gene is TRBV28, the J gene TRBJ2-3; tentative D call: TRBD2 (5 bases). Trimming took off 6 bases at V and 0 bases at J, with 13 bases between the two ends. This CDR3 has 15 residues. CDR1 is MDHEN and CDR2 is SYDVKM in the germline V gene. CDR3 region: CASSLSSGSTDTQYF. CDR3 nucleotides: TGTGCCAGCAGCCTGTCATCGGGGAGCACAGATACGCAGTATTTT.

The chain combines TRBV2 with TRBJ2-7; D unresolved. CDR3 length: 14 residues. V was clipped by 2 bases and J by 2 bases, with 10 bases between them. Germline V CDR1 and CDR2: SNHLY, FYNNEI. Here the CDR3 reads CASSERSTPYEQYF. The CDR3 DNA reads as TGTGCCAGCAGTGAAAGGTCGACCCCCTACGAGCAGTACTTC.

Turning to this clone: The same CDR3 is also encoded by other DNA sequences in this sample. The chain recombines TRBV4-2 with TRBJ2-3; 7 nucleotides align to TRBD1. Unmatched junction bases numbered 0, after V lost 3 bases and J lost 0 bases. The CDR3 has 14 amino acids. Germline values: CDR1 LGHNA, CDR2 YNFKEQ. CDR3 sequence: CASSQGQSTDTQYF. The CDR3 DNA is TGTGCCAGCAGCCAGGGACAGAGCACAGATACGCAGTATTTT.

The J gene is TRBJ2-1, the V gene TRBV7-2; 16 nucleotides match TRBD2. This CDR3 is 16 amino acids long. Germline lookup yields CDR1 SGHTA and CDR2 FQGNSA. Trimming at V came to 5 bases and at J to 6 bases, leaving 4 bases not matched to a gene. The CDR3 DNA reads TGTGCCAGCAGCCCGGGACTAGCGGGAGGGCCCAATGAGCAGTTCTTC. Its translation: CASSPGLAGGPNEQFF. Looking up the rest from reference TRBV7-2 and TRBJ2-1 gives the full variable domain: GAGVSQSPSNKVTEKGKDVELRCDPISGHTALYWYRQSLGQGLEFLIYFQGNSAPDKSGLPSDRFSAERTGGSVSTLTIQRTQQEDSAVYLCASSPGLAGGPNEQFFGPGTRLTVL.

The chain links TRBV7-2 to TRBJ1-1, with no clear D. V gave up 3 bases and J gave up 11 bases, with 22 bases separating them. Germline V gene lookup returns CDR1 SGHTA and CDR2 FQGNSA. CDR3 length: 15 residues. CDR3 sequence reads: CASSLASVDFGNAFF. CDR3 in DNA: TGTGCCAGCAGCTTGGCTTCGGTGGACTTTGGAAACGCTTTCTTT.

The J gene is TRBJ2-7, the V gene TRBV28, with 9 positions matching TRBD2. V gave up 5 bases and J gave up 3 bases; unmatched junction bases: 8. Germline CDR1 MDHEN, CDR2 SYDVKM. CDR3 length: 15 residues. CDR3 amino acids: CASSPGTSWIYEQYF. In DNA, the CDR3 is TGTGCCAGCAGTCCCGGGACTAGCTGGATCTACGAGCAGTACTTC.

J is TRBJ1-2 and V is TRBV9; D is unclear. The CDR3 runs 14 residues. The germline V gene has CDR1 SGDLS and CDR2 YYNGEE. Between the trimmed V and J ends, which lost 1 base and 0 bases, there was a span of 7 bases. The CDR3 region has the DNA TGTGCCAGCAGCGTAACCCTTGCTAACTATGGCTACACCTTC. Its translation: CASSVTLANYGYTF.

The chain employs TRBV14 and TRBJ2-7; perhaps TRBD1 as D (5 bases). V lost 3 bases and J 2 bases, leaving 23 bases between the germline ends. This CDR3 region has 18 residues. Germline V gives CDR1 SGHDN, CDR2 FVKESK. CDR3 DNA sequence: TGTGCCAGCAGCCAGAGGAGACAGTCCAAAAAAGTGACCTACGAGCAGTACTTC. This translates into CASSQRRQSKKVTYEQYF.

The chain carries TRBV11-2 and TRBJ1-5; a weak D match, TRBD1 (6 bases). The CDR3 has 17 residues. Germline values: CDR1 SGHAT, CDR2 FQNNGV. V was cut by 4 bases and J by 1 base, with 17 bases left in between. The chain's CDR3 is CASSSARGARSNQPQHF. As DNA, the CDR3 is TGTGCCAGCAGCTCGGCCCGGGGGGCAAGAAGCAATCAGCCCCAGCATTTT.

The genes are TRBV2 and TRBJ2-7; 7 nucleotides line up with TRBD1. The CDR3 is 15 residues long. Germline values: CDR1 SNHLY, CDR2 FYNNEI. J gave up 3 bases and V 6 bases, and 11 bases lay outside the gene matches. CDR3 nucleotide sequence: TGTGCCAGCAGAAGAAGGGTTGGGGACAGCTACGAGCAGTACTTC. Its translation is CASRRRVGDSYEQYF.

J is TRBJ2-3 and V is TRBV6-1, with D uncertain. Trimming removed 2 bases from V and 1 base from J, with 13 bases in between. Germline V gene sequence: CDR1 MNHNS, CDR2 SASEGT. CDR3 length: 16 amino acids. In nucleotides, the CDR3 is TGTGCCAGCAGTGAAACCTCGCCCTTCGGCACAGATACGCAGTATTTT. Protein product: CASSETSPFGTDTQYF.